This TCR beta chain stems from a study of blood T cell repertoires in COVID-19. On the study more broadly: Sites across the United States, Italy and Spain contributed samples from acute and convalescent COVID-19. PBMCs, B-cell-depleted T cells, or T cells were the source of the cDNA or gDNA that made up the material.

The CDR3 length is 16 residues. V was cut by 5 bases and J by 4 bases, with 18 bases left in between. Germline V gene sequence: CDR1 SGHTA, CDR2 FQGTGA. In the study's own analysis: The assay estimated nucleated cells by amplifying reference gene primers. Profiled with immunoSEQ multiplex PCR; TCRdb holds only in-frame clones, not every one. The V and J calls and clone size were taken over from that table, and D and trimming were inferred from the DNA. The sample contains about 120,000 clones, 79% of which appear only once. The receptor comes from a man aged 40-55 years with active or convalescent COVID-19. The gene calls are TRBV7-3 and TRBJ2-1; a weak D match, TRBD2 (5 bases). Sequencing was carried out using peripheral blood. The CDR3 DNA sequence: TGTGCCAGCAGCCCGAGCGGTCTTGTTGGTTACAATGAGCAGTTCTTC. Translated, it gives CASSPSGLVGYNEQFF.